This T cell receptor (beta chain) was captured in a study of T-cell memory formation after mild COVID-19. Study-wide points: Day 15 to 85 contracting clones showed balanced CD4/CD8; later expanders leaned CD4+. Second-wave clones reaching peak frequency on day 37 lacked confirmed SARS-CoV-2 specificity. Pre-infection memory held some responding clones, suggesting pre-existing cross-reactive T cells responded.

The table lists this clonotype with a few counts. Its antigen is unknown. This CDR3 is 14 amino acids long. Trimming shortened V by 2 bases and J by 4 bases, and 11 bases separated the two germline ends. A 5'RACE reaction primed in the constant segment made cDNA libraries of TCR alpha and TCR beta, and these carried sample barcodes and UMIs. TCRdb independently ran MiXCR on the 5' RACE reads; one entry per CDR3 protein. The sample holds around 250,000 distinct CDR3 sequences, approximately 15% seen once. Sequencing was done on a sample of PBMCs or a T cell subset sorted from them (not recorded which). The genes are TRBV12-3 or TRBV12-4 and TRBJ1-1; unclear D gene. The origin of this receptor is an adult woman who had mild COVID-19 (a few samples of this study predate the infection). Cell type and time point are not known. CDR3 in amino acids: CASSLSRRGTEAFF. In DNA form, the CDR3 reads TGTGCCAGCAGTTTAAGCAGACGTGGCACTGAAGCTTTCTTT.